This TCR beta chain was profiled in a study of shared clonotypes between healthy human individuals (TCRdb year 2020). Study-level background: A couple of women and a few men aged 18 to 49 years were included in the cohort. For each donor, CD4 naive and CD4 memory were each given three plates, CD8 naive was given two plates, and CD8 memory was given one plate. Blood TCR repertoires of roughly five healthy adults were deeply sequenced to estimate repertoire size and the extent of clonotype sharing between individuals. Different laboratories and diverse techniques were used to prepare libraries and sequence TCR repertoires, to increase sequencing depth and limit assay-specific biases. Each donor's leukapheresis produced roughly between roughly 0.94 and 9.5 billion PBMCs. Beyond this particular receptor, the publication reports: Naive subsets generally had larger estimated clonotype richness than memory subsets. Because the study included a small number of donors, the genetic and exposure-history diversity represented was limited. About 5% of naive CD4, 3.5% of naive CD8, approximately 2% of memory CD4, and less than 0.45% of memory CD8 clonotypes were shared across a few donors. Only blood was sampled, and tissue TCR repertoires likely differ from those in blood. Rarefaction of sorted-subset datasets indicated incomplete sequencing despite the large sequencing depth. Clonotypes shared by all four sorted-subset donors showed higher generation probabilities than non-shared clonotypes. Pairwise subsampling indicated that sequencing depth was expected to affect the degree of clonotype sharing among donors.

Using the deep immunoSEQ assay, TCR CDR3 regions were amplified from genomic DNA by multiplex PCR. Extracted genomic DNA from each cell subset was distributed evenly across all wells of several immunoSEQ 96-well plates, and each plate was treated as a replicate. For sorted subsets, each replicate PCR was loaded with around 200 ng genomic DNA, equivalent to 30,000 or so T cell genomes. Purified libraries were quantified with a Qubit 3.0 fluorometer, sized on a Bioanalyzer 2100, and re-quantified with the KAPA Library Quantification kit. Each immunoSEQ 96-well plate was sequenced on its own single-read 150-cycle Illumina NextSeq 550 flow cell. The original pipeline was this. Because only junctional sequences without quality scores were contained in the immunoSEQ output, filtering matching that applied to full-length reads could not be performed. To assign V/J genes and CDR3, sequences were annotated against IMGT germline references using PyIR, a Python wrapper for IgBLAST v1.9. Reads were filtered out if the reads had weak V/J assignments (E-value above 1e-6), no CDR3, stop codons, out-of-frame junctions, or ambiguous translated residues. A V3J clonotype was defined by an identical inferred V gene, J gene, and CDR3 amino acid sequence. Percentage overlap between repertoires was computed as shared unique clonotypes divided by the size of the smaller repertoire. Richness of each repertoire was evaluated using RTK rarefaction, the Chao1 estimator, and Recon v2.1 estimates of unobserved clonotypes. OLGA was used to compute generation probabilities for all TCRbeta clonotypes that the gDNA method yielded from a handful of donors. Not all clones reach the TCRdb copy of this immuneACCESS table, which keeps in-frame sequences only. Checked studies attribute under half of the gap to unresolved V genes and leave the rest unexplained. The DNA gave D and trimming, while V, J and clone size come from that table. This sample gives fewer than 850,000 clones in total; roughly 87% of them show up just once. The ten largest clones represent more than 30% of the sample.

In regard to this clone: Its target antigen remains unknown. Qualities for individual bases were not recorded, and no much larger clone is one base off.

The CDR3 spans 16 residues, from the cysteine through the phenylalanine. Only the CDR3 DNA is retained, 48 bases long and in frame from the first base. Unmatched junction bases come to 11, with V trimmed by 6 bases and J by 2 bases. CDR1 and CDR2, per the germline V gene (reference sequence), are MNHEY and SMNVEV. The donors were healthy, HIV-negative adults who had no recently reported acute infections or vaccinations. Only Caucasian adults living in Nashville, Tennessee, USA were represented among the donors. CD8 memory samples consisted of magnetically selected CD45RO+ cells combined with CCR7-negative CD45RA+ effector memory (TemRA) cells. Blood was obtained by leukapheresis, after which PBMCs were separated by Ficoll-Histopaque density gradient centrifugation and cryopreserved in liquid nitrogen vapor phase. Analytical flow cytometry was used to check the purity and quantity of each magnetically sorted T cell population. Genomic DNA was isolated from each sorted fraction and quantified by UV absorbance on a Nanodrop 2000c.

The sequenced sample consisted of memory CD8+ T cells from PBMCs. The cell subset or site label corresponds to: CD45RO+ cells pooled with CCR7-negative TemRA cells. The chain is made from TRBV27 and TRBJ2-5; 8 junctional bases match TRBD1. The clonotype comes from a man aged 18 to 29 in good health. Some clones in this sample may be carry-over from other donors' samples. CDR3 loop: CASSPSQGEIQETQYF. At the DNA level, the sequence is TGTGCCAGCAGCCCCTCACAGGGGGAGATACAAGAGACCCAGTACTTC.